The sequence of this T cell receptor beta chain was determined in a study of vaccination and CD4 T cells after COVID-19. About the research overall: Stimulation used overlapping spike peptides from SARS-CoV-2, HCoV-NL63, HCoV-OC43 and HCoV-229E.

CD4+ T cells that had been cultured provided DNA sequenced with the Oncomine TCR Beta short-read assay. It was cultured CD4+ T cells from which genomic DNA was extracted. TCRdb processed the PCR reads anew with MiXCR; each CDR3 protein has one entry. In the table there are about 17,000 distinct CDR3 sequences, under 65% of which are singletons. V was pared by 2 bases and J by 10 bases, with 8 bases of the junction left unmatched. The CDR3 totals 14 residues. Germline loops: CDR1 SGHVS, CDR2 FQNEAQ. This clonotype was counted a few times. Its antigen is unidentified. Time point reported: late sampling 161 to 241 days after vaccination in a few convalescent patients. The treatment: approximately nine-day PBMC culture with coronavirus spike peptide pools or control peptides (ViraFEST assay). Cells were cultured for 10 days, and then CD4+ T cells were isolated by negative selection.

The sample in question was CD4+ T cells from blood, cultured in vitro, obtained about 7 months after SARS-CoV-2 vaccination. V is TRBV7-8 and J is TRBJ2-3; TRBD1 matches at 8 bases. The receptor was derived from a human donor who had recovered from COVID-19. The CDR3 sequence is CASSLRTGYTAQYF. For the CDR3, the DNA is TGTGCCAGCAGCTTACGGACAGGGTATACAGCGCAGTATTTT.